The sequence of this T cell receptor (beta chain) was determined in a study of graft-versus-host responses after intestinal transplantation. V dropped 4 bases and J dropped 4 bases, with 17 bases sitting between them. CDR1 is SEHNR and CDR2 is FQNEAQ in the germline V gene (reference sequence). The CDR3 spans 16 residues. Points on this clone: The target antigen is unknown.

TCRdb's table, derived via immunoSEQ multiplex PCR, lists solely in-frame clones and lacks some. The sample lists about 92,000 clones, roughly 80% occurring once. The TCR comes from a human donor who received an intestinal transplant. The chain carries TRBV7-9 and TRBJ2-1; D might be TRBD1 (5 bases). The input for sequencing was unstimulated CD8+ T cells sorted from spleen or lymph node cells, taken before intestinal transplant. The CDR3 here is CASSSLRTLVYNEQFF. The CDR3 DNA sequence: TGTGCCAGCAGCTCCCTCCGGACACTGGTTTACAATGAGCAGTTCTTC.